This is a list of T cell receptor beta chains from one sample in a study of blood T cell repertoires in COVID-19. Clones were sequenced by immunoSEQ multiplex PCR, and TCRdb holds only the in-frame ones, with some missing. Here the sample spans about 160,000 clones, 86% being singletons. Sequencing input: peripheral blood. The receptor source for this set is a woman aged 65 to 85 with acute or convalescent COVID-19. Both conserved end residues are part of each CDR3. The D gene is left open where the match is weak. Expanded clones get a size class; other rows say once, few or many, or leave the size out.

>TRBV19|.|TRBJ1-5|.
CASSRGGRYSNQPQHF
TGTGCCAGTAGTAGGGGAGGACGGTATAGCAATCAGCCCCAGCATTTT
>TRBV19|.|TRBJ1-2|TRBD1
CASSMAGGYGYTF
TGTGCCAGTAGTATGGCAGGGGGCTATGGCTACACCTTC
>TRBV5-1|.|TRBJ1-1|TRBD1
CASKGGTGWDTEAFF
TGCGCCAGCAAAGGAGGGACAGGGTGGGATACTGAAGCTTTCTTT
>TRBV7-2|.|TRBJ1-2|.
CASSLSFQIRQTKNYGYTF
TGTGCCAGCAGCTTATCCTTTCAGATTCGACAGACAAAAAACTATGGCTACACCTTC
>TRBV24-1|once|TRBJ1-5|.
CATSDHQSNQPQHF
TGTGCCACCAGTGACCACCAGAGCAATCAGCCCCAGCATTTT
>TRBV2|.|TRBJ1-5|.
CASSDAGSNQPQHF
TGTGCCAGCAGTGACGCCGGTAGCAATCAGCCCCAGCATTTT
>TRBV18|once|TRBJ2-3|TRBD2
CASSPFSAGGGTDTQYF
TGTGCCAGCTCACCGTTTTCGGCGGGAGGGGGCACAGATACGCAGTATTTT
>TRBV19|.|TRBJ2-3|.
CASCSVVGFPDTQYF
TGTGCCAGTTGTTCCGTAGTCGGGTTTCCAGATACGCAGTATTTT
>TRBV25-1|.|TRBJ2-5|.
CASSESQETQYF
TGTGCCAGCAGTGAGTCACAAGAGACCCAGTACTTC
>TRBV5-1|.|TRBJ2-1|TRBD2
CASSLEVAGAGNEQFF
TGCGCCAGCAGCTTGGAGGTAGCGGGAGCAGGGAATGAGCAGTTCTTC
>TRBV3-1/TRBV3-2|.|TRBJ2-2|TRBD2
CASSPRLATVGELFF
TGTGCCAGCAGCCCGCGACTAGCTACGGTCGGGGAGCTGTTTTTT
>TRBV2|.|TRBJ2-7|TRBD1
CASSAKGQGSMYEQYF
TGTGCCAGCAGTGCTAAGGGACAGGGGTCGATGTACGAGCAGTACTTC
>TRBV5-1|.|TRBJ2-3|TRBD1
CASSLGAGGLTDTQYF
TGCGCCAGCAGCTTGGGTGCAGGGGGCTTGACAGATACGCAGTATTTT
>TRBV2|few|TRBJ2-7|.
CASSVHYEQYF
TGTGCCAGCAGTGTTCACTACGAGCAGTACTTC